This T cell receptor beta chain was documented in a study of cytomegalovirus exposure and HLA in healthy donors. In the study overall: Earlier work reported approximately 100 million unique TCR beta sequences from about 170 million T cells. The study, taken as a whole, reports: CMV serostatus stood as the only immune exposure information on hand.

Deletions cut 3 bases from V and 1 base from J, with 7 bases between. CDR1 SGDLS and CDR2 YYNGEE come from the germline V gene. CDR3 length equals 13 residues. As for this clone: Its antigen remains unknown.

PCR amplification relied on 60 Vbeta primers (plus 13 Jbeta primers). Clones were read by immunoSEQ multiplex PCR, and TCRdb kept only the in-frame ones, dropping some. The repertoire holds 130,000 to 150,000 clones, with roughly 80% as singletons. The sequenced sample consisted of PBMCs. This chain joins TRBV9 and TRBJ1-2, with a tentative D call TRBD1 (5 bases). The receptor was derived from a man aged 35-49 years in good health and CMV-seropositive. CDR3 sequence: CASSADSNYGYTF. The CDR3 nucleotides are TGTGCCAGCAGCGCCGACAGTAACTATGGCTACACCTTC.